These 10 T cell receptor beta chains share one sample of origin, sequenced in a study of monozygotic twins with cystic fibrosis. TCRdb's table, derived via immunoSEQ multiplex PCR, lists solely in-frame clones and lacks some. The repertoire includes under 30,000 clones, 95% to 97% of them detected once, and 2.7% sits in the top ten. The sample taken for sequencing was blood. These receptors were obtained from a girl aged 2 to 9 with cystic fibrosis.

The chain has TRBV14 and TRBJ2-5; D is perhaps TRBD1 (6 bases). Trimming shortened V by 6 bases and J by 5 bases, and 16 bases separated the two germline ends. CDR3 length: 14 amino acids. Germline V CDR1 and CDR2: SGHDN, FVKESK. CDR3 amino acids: CASRRTGFGETQYF. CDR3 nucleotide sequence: TGTGCCAGCAGGAGAACAGGGTTCGGGGAGACCCAGTACTTC. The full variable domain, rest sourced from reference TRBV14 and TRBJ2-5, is EAGVTQFPSHSVIEKGQTVTLRCDPISGHDNLYWYRRVMGKEIKFLLHFVKESKQDESGMPNNRFLAERTGGTYSTLKVQPAELEDSGVYFCASRRTGFGETQYFGPGTRLLVL.

The CDR3 DNA is TGCAGTGCTAGAGATGCGGGGACGCAGTATTTT. It encodes CSARDAGTQYF. J is TRBJ2-3 and V is TRBV20-1, with D possibly being TRBD2 (6 bases). The CDR3 contains 11 residues. Trimming took 0 bases from V and 9 from J, leaving 7 bases between them. Germline assignment: CDR1 DFQATT and CDR2 SNEGSKA (reference sequence).

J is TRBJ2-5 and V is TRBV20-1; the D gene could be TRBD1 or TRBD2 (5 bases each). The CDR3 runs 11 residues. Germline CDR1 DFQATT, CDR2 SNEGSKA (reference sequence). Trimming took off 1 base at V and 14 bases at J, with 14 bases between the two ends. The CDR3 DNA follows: TGCAGTGCTAGAGCTAGGGGTACTAGATACTTC. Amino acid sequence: CSARARGTRYF.

CDR3 sequence reads: CASSKGLAGGQETQYF. The CDR3 DNA is TGTGCCAGCAGTAAAGGACTAGCGGGAGGACAAGAGACCCAGTACTTC. V gene TRBV6-1 combines with J gene TRBJ2-5, with 14 bases aligning to TRBD2. The V segment lost 5 bases and the J segment 2 bases; nucleotides outside the gene matches: 4. The CDR3 sequence is 16 residues long. Germline V gene sequence: CDR1 MNHNS, CDR2 SASEGT.

CDR3 nucleotides: TGTGCCAGCAGTTACCCATCTCGGGGGGCCACTAAGGCCCAGTACTTC. As protein: CASSYPSRGATKAQYF. V usage is TRBV6-5 and J usage is TRBJ2-5, with D tentatively TRBD2 (7 bases). Germline values: CDR1 MNHEY, CDR2 SVGAGI. The CDR3 has 16 amino acids. Trimming took off 2 bases at V and 9 bases at J, with 22 bases between the two ends.

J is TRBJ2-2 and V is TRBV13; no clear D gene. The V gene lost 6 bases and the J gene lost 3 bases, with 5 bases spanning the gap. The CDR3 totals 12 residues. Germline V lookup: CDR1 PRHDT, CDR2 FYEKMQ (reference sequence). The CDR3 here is CASSSYTGELFF. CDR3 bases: TGTGCCAGCAGTTCGTACACCGGGGAGCTGTTTTTT.

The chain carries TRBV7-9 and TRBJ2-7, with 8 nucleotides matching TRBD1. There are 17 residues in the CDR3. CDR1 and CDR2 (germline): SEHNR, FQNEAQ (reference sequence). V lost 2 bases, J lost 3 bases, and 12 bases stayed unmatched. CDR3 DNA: TGTGCCAGCAGCTTAATCCGCAGTTCTGGGACAGGCTACGAGCAGTACTTC. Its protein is CASSLIRSSGTGYEQYF.

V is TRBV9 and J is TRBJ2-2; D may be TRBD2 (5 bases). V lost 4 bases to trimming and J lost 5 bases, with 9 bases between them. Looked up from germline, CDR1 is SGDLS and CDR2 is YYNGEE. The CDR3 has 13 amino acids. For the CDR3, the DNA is TGTGCCAGCAGCCCCCCGGGGACCGGGGAGCTGTTTTTT. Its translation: CASSPPGTGELFF.

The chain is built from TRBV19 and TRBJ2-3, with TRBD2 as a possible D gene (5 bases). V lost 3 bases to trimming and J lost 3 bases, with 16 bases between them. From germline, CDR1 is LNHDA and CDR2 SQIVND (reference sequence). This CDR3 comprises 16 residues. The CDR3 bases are TGTGCCAGTAGTATGGGGTTGACCGAGGGAACAGATACGCAGTATTTT. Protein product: CASSMGLTEGTDTQYF.

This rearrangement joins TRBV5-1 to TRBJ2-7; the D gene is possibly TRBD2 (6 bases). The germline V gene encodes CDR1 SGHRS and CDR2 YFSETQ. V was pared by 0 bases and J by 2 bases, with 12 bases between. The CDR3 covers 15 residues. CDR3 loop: CASSLARGNTYEQYF. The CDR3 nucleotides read TGCGCCAGCAGCTTGGCTCGCGGGAATACCTACGAGCAGTACTTC.